This T cell receptor beta chain is drawn from a study of CD8+CD57+ T cells in acquired aplastic anemia. This clonotype has a handful of counts. Patients who underwent sequencing had shown CD8+CD57+ cell expansion by flow cytometry. Researchers used genomic DNA as the template to profile TCR beta VDJ and CDR3. TCRdb reprocessed the reads with MiXCR, giving one entry per CDR3 protein. Of about 54,000 distinct CDR3 sequences in the sample, roughly three fifths are singletons; the top ten hold less than 20%. The CDR3 is made up of 11 amino acids. V lost 6 bases and J 6 bases, leaving 7 bases between the germline ends. Germline V CDR1 and CDR2: MNHEY, SMNVEV (reference sequence).

This sequence joins TRBV27 and TRBJ2-3; the D is unclear. Sequencing was carried out using sorted CD4+, CD8+, or CD8+CD57+ T cells (not recorded which) from PBMCs. The clonotype comes from a human donor with aplastic anemia. In DNA form, the CDR3 reads TGTGCCAGCAGGCGAGCCGATACGCAGTATTTT. Amino acid sequence: CASRRADTQYF.